This TCR beta chain was captured by sequencing in a study of early T cells in non-severe SARS-CoV-2 infection (TCRdb year 2021). Study-wide context: Because TCR sequencing was done on bulk RNA from unsorted whole blood, the alpha and beta chains could not be paired. Beyond this particular receptor, the publication reports: VDJdb matching was skewed toward anti-spike CD8 responses and likely underestimated virus-specific expansions, missing private and CD4 specificities.

Including the terminal cysteine and phenylalanine, the CDR3 comprises 17 residues. Left in the record is the CDR3 DNA by itself, 51 bases read in frame from the first base. CDR1 and CDR2 are drawn from the germline V gene: MNHEY, SVGAGI. V and J are trimmed by 1 base and 4 bases, and the gene matches miss 11 bases of the junction. Turning to this clonotype: Its antigen remains unidentified. No much larger clonotype is one base removed from it; base qualities were not supplied.

Set within a cohort of healthcare workers in London, UK, this nested case-control study involved weekly PCR testing of nasopharyngeal swabs along with blood sampling. Healthcare workers were recruited during the week of the UK lockdown, between 23 and 31 March 2020, and followed weekly for up to 16 weeks. Library generation was performed with 5' RACE. Sequencing was performed on a NextSeq 500. Unique molecular identifiers were attached to individual cDNA molecules in the TCR library protocol so that sequencing error and PCR bias could be corrected. Both TCR alpha and beta chains were sequenced, and tight co-correlation was observed between alpha and beta sequence abundances in each sample. The authors' analysis ran thus. Decombinator V4 was used to annotate TCR sequences for V gene, J gene and CDR3. TCRs were defined as expanded if a significant change between any two time points was detected under a Poisson model with p below 0.0001. TCR abundances were normalised to the total number of TCRs sequenced per sample and expressed as counts per million. MAIT TCRs were defined by TRAV1-2 paired with TRAJ12, TRAJ20 or TRAJ33, and iNKT TCRs by TRAV10 paired with TRAJ18. VDJdb, accessed on 1 November 2021, was searched for TCRs annotated for CMV, EBV and SARS-CoV-2, and TCRs annotated for more than one antigen were excluded. TCRdb handled the public reads itself, with Q25 trimming in fastp and clone calling in MiXCR, and kept productive beta chains. When rows share a CDR3 protein, they turn into one entry using the most common DNA and genes. These V and J calls originate from TCRdb's pipeline instead of the authors' own analysis. The sample contains tens of thousands of distinct CDR3 sequences, 5% to 6% of them found a single time. The ten largest clones represent roughly 6.2% of the sample.

The sequencing used whole blood, collected at baseline. The receptor was isolated from an adult who was a healthcare worker with PCR-confirmed SARS-CoV-2 infection or an uninfected control (not recorded which). Recombination joined TRBV6-5 with TRBJ2-5; TRBD2 aligns with 8 central bases. The nucleotide sequence reads as follows: TGTGCCAGCAGTTACTTCTCACTAGCGGAGGTTGCAGAGACCCAGTACTTC. Translation gives CASSYFSLAEVAETQYF.